The next 12 T cell receptor beta chains were all read from a single sample in a study of CD8 T cells in Susac syndrome. cDNA came from about 0.51 to 1 ug RNA primed by random hexamers. Each CDR3 protein gets one entry after TCRdb re-called the immunoSEQ multiplex PCR reads with MiXCR. The profile shows 250,000 to 300,000 distinct CDR3 sequences, 89% of them singletons. The sample comprised CD8+ T cells from PBMCs. The source is a human donor with multiple sclerosis.

The chain couples TRBV29-1 to TRBJ2-7, with 8 nucleotides matching TRBD2. The CDR3 is 13 residues long. The J segment lost 6 bases and the V segment lost 4 bases, leaving 8 bases of the junction unmatched. The germline V gene has CDR1 SQVTM and CDR2 ANQGSEA. The CDR3 DNA reads as TGCAGCGTTGTGGGCGGACTAGCCGGCGAGCAGTACTTC. Translation gives CSVVGGLAGEQYF.

The chain employs TRBV7-9 and TRBJ2-5; the D gene could be TRBD1 or TRBD2 (6 bases each). Trimming left V 0 bases short and J 5 bases short, with 13 bases between. This CDR3 comprises 15 residues. The germline CDR1 and CDR2 sequences are SEHNR and FQNEAQ (reference sequence). CDR3 sequence: CASSLAGGAEETQYF. CDR3 DNA: TGTGCCAGCAGCTTAGCCGGGGGCGCAGAGGAGACCCAGTACTTC.

The V gene is TRBV9, the J gene TRBJ1-5; the D gene is possibly TRBD1 (6 bases). Trimming took 3 bases from V and 3 from J, leaving 13 bases between them. CDR3 size: 15 residues. Per the germline V gene, CDR1 is SGDLS and CDR2 is YYNGEE. In DNA form, the CDR3 reads TGTGCCAGCAGCGCGGACAGTAGGGTCAATCAGCCCCAGCATTTT. Translated: CASSADSRVNQPQHF.

As DNA, the CDR3 is TGTGCCAGCAGCTTGGGTGGGGTGTCCTACAATGAGCAGTTCTTC. Translating gives CASSLGGVSYNEQFF. This chain joins TRBV11-2 and TRBJ2-1; D uncertain. The V gene's germline CDR1 is SGHAT and CDR2 FQNNGV. The CDR3 loop spans 15 amino acids. V was shortened by 3 bases and J by 1 base, with 10 bases between the two germline ends.

Of note for this clonotype: As the CDR3 is not closed by the conserved phenylalanine or tryptophan, this likely results from a read error. This chain joins TRBV7-2 and TRBJ2-5; 7 bases fit TRBD2. The CDR3 loop spans 16 amino acids. Germline V gene data show CDR1 as SGHTA and CDR2 as FQGNSA. Unmatched junction bases numbered 10, after V lost 1 base and J lost 5 bases. CDR3 coding DNA: TGTGCCAGCAGCTTAGAGTGGGAGGGCCTAGGGGAGACCCAGTACTCC. It specifies CASSLEWEGLGETQYS.

This rearrangement joins TRBV12-3 or TRBV12-4 to TRBJ2-6; no reliable D call. V dropped 5 bases and J dropped 0 bases, with 8 bases sitting between them. The CDR3 covers 15 residues. This CDR3 is CASSGIRSGANVLTF. CDR3 in DNA: TGTGCCAGCAGTGGAATTCGCTCTGGGGCCAACGTCCTGACTTTC.

A few counts support this clonotype. This sequence joins TRBV29-1 and TRBJ2-7; 10 bases align to TRBD1. The germline gives CDR1 SQVTM, CDR2 ANQGSEA. This CDR3 is 14 amino acids long. Trimming took 4 bases from V and 3 from J; bases not matched to a gene: 6. The CDR3 bases are TGCAGCGTTGGGGGGACAGGGGATATCTACGAGCAGTACTTC. As protein: CSVGGTGDIYEQYF.

The chain has TRBV5-5 and TRBJ1-5, with D unresolved. Germline lookup yields CDR1 SGHKS and CDR2 YYEKEE (reference sequence). This CDR3 spans 10 amino acids. With 5 bases removed from V and 6 bases from J, the gap between germline ends came to 3 bases. CDR3 nucleotide sequence: TGTGCCAGCAGGCTTCAGCCCCAGCATTTT. The encoded protein is CASRLQPQHF. Full variable domain (outside the CDR3, taken from reference TRBV5-5 and TRBJ1-5): DAGVTQSPTHLIKTRGQQVTLRCSPISGHKSVSWYQQVLGQGPQFIFQYYEKEERGRGNFPDRFSARQFPNYSSELNVNALLLGDSALYLCASRLQPQHFGDGTRLSIL.

The rearrangement joins TRBV7-9 to TRBJ2-5; D possibly corresponds to TRBD1 (5 bases). The germline V and J ends were trimmed by 6 bases and 5 bases, with 13 bases remaining between them. The CDR3 runs to 13 residues. Germline CDR1 is SEHNR and CDR2 is FQNEAQ (reference sequence). DNA of the CDR3: TGTGCCAGCAGATATCAGGGATCTGAGACCCAGTACTTC. Its protein is CASRYQGSETQYF. Together with reference TRBV7-9 and TRBJ2-5, the CDR3 gives the full variable domain: DTGVSQNPRHKITKRGQNVTFRCDPISEHNRLYWYRQTLGQGPEFLTYFQNEAQLEKSRLLSDRFSAERPKGSFSTLEIQRTEQGDSAMYLCASRYQGSETQYFGPGTRLLVL.

The CDR3 region is CSVVVAGPPYNEQFF. As DNA, the CDR3 is TGCAGCGTTGTGGTAGCGGGACCTCCCTACAATGAGCAGTTCTTC. The genes are TRBV29-1 and TRBJ2-1; 8 bases align to TRBD2. The V gene end was trimmed by 4 bases and the J gene end by 2 bases; junction bases not matched to a gene: 7. From germline, CDR1 is SQVTM and CDR2 ANQGSEA. The CDR3 has 15 residues.

The V and J genes are TRBV6-4 and TRBJ2-2; D unclear. V lost 2 bases to trimming and J lost 3 bases, with 7 bases between them. This CDR3 is 14 amino acids long. Per germline, CDR1 MRHNA and CDR2 SNTAGT. The CDR3 sequence: CASSDGKDTGELFF. CDR3 sequence (DNA): TGTGCCAGCAGTGACGGGAAGGACACCGGGGAGCTGTTTTTT.

The chain is built from TRBV7-6 and TRBJ2-7; 12 positions agree with TRBD2. Germline values: CDR1 SGHVS, CDR2 FNYEAQ. J lost 5 bases, V lost 5 bases, and 4 bases had no gene match. The CDR3 is 14 residues long. The CDR3 DNA sequence: TGTGCCAGCAGCCTAACTAGCGGGAGGAACGAGCAGTACTTC. Its protein product is CASSLTSGRNEQYF.